This entry lists 23 T cell receptor beta chains sequenced from one sample in a study of cytomegalovirus exposure and HLA in healthy donors. PCR employed 60 Vbeta and 13 Jbeta primers. Assay: immunoSEQ multiplex PCR; the TCRdb copy retains only in-frame clones and omits some. The sample has about 210,000 clones, roughly 74% seen once; the top ten hold roughly an eighth. Sequencing was done on a sample of PBMCs. The receptors originated from a woman in her 30s in good health and CMV-seropositive.

This clone was observed a few times. The chain joins TRBV27 to TRBJ2-5; maybe TRBD1 (6 bases). Germline loops: CDR1 MNHEY, CDR2 SMNVEV (reference sequence). Trimming cost V 6 bases and J 9 bases, with 17 bases left between them. CDR3 length equals 13 residues. For the CDR3, the DNA is TGTGCCAGCAGCCCCGTGCAGGGGTCGGCCCAGTACTTC. This sequence encodes CASSPVQGSAQYF.

This clone was recorded only once. V gene TRBV30 combines with J gene TRBJ2-7; D is perhaps TRBD1 (6 bases). The CDR3 is made up of 12 amino acids. V shed 4 bases and J shed 6 bases, with 13 bases lying between them. Germline V lookup: CDR1 GTSNPN, CDR2 SVGIG (reference sequence). CDR3 sequence (DNA): TGTGCCTGGACAGGGGCTATGAGCGAGCAGTACTTC. Protein: CAWTGAMSEQYF. Full variable domain (outside the CDR3, taken from reference TRBV30 and TRBJ2-7): SQTIHQWPATLVQPVGSPLSLECTVEGTSNPNLYWYRQAAGRGLQLLFYSVGIGQISSEVPQNLSASRPQDRQFILSSKKLLLSDSGFYLCAWTGAMSEQYFGPGTRLTVT.

The gene calls are TRBV5-4 and TRBJ2-3, with D unresolved. The V gene lost 2 bases and the J gene lost 2 bases, with 9 bases spanning the gap. Germline V gene sequence: CDR1 SGHNT, CDR2 YYREEE (reference sequence). This CDR3 has 14 residues. The CDR3 loop reads CASSLHGYTDTQYF. The CDR3 region has the DNA TGTGCCAGCAGCTTACACGGGTACACAGATACGCAGTATTTT.

This chain links TRBV7-8 with TRBJ1-6; D unclear. Germline V gene data show CDR1 as SGHVS and CDR2 as FQNEAQ. The CDR3 is made up of 14 amino acids. Trimming left V 3 bases short and J 0 bases short, with 3 bases between. CDR3 bases: TGTGCCAGCAGCTTGCGCTCCTATAATTCACCCCTCCACTTT. Translation: CASSLRSYNSPLHF. Combining the CDR3 with reference TRBV7-8 and TRBJ1-6 gives the whole variable domain GAGVSQSPRYKVAKRGQDVALRCDPISGHVSLFWYQQALGQGPEFLTYFQNEAQLDKSGLPSDRFFAERPEGSVSTLKIQRTQQEDSAVYLCASSLRSYNSPLHFGNGTRLTVT.

The chain has TRBV5-5 and TRBJ1-2; D is possibly TRBD1 (5 bases). V was cut by 3 bases and J by 7 bases, with 10 bases left in between. Germline lookup yields CDR1 SGHKS and CDR2 YYEKEE (reference sequence). The CDR3 spans 12 residues. The CDR3 region is CASSSPGLGYTF. As DNA, the CDR3 is TGTGCCAGCAGCTCACCAGGGCTTGGCTACACCTTC.

This chain links TRBV5-6 with TRBJ2-5, with D possibly matching TRBD1 (8 bases). This CDR3 has 14 amino acids. Germline CDR1 reads SGHDT; CDR2 reads YYEEEE. Trimming removed 0 bases from V and 4 bases from J, with 10 bases in between. CDR3 loop: CASSLDRGGETQYF. Written as DNA, the CDR3 is TGTGCCAGCAGCTTGGACAGGGGGGGAGAGACCCAGTACTTC.

J is TRBJ2-5 and V is TRBV4-2, with 7 nucleotides matching TRBD1. Germline CDR1 and CDR2: LGHNA and YNFKEQ. Losses at the gene ends were 0 bases for V and 4 bases for J; bases not matched to a gene: 5. There are 15 residues in the CDR3. DNA for the CDR3: TGTGCCAGCAGCCAAGATTGGGCAGGGGGAGAGACCCAGTACTTC. Translated, it gives CASSQDWAGGETQYF.

This chain connects TRBV28 to TRBJ2-5, with 7 bases fitting TRBD2. This CDR3 is 15 amino acids long. Trimming at V came to 8 bases and at J to 7 bases, leaving 16 bases not matched to a gene. In germline, CDR1 is MDHEN, CDR2 SYDVKM. This CDR3 is CASQFSFGGGGTQYF. CDR3 sequence (DNA): TGTGCCAGCCAATTCTCGTTTGGGGGGGGAGGGACCCAGTACTTC.

This clone was seen only a few times. This chain links TRBV11-2 with TRBJ1-1, with a possible D match to TRBD1 (5 bases). Per germline, CDR1 SGHAT and CDR2 FQNNGV. With 5 bases removed from V and 11 bases from J, the gap between germline ends came to 12 bases. The CDR3 sequence is 11 residues long. The CDR3 sequence is CASSGGERAFF. CDR3 sequence (DNA): TGTGCCAGCAGCGGGGGGGAGCGGGCTTTCTTT.

In DNA, the CDR3 is TGTGCCAGCAGCTCTGACCCAGGGAACACTGAAGCTTTCTTT. The encoded protein is CASSSDPGNTEAFF. This sequence joins TRBV7-3 and TRBJ1-1, with D uncertain. Trimming stripped 4 bases from V and 1 base from J, with 10 bases between. The germline gives CDR1 SGHTA, CDR2 FQGTGA. The CDR3 runs to 14 residues.

J is TRBJ1-1 and V is TRBV2; TRBD1 matches at 12 bases. The V gene's germline CDR1 is SNHLY and CDR2 FYNNEI. Trimming took 6 bases from V and 5 from J; bases not matched to a gene: 10. CDR3 length: 16 amino acids. The CDR3: CASRRDRGRVRTEAFF. For the CDR3, the DNA is TGTGCCAGCAGACGGGACAGGGGGCGCGTTCGGACTGAAGCTTTCTTT.

This clone was detected only once. V and J are TRBV27 and TRBJ2-7; TRBD1 aligns across 11 bases. Per the germline V gene, CDR1 is MNHEY and CDR2 is SMNVEV (reference sequence). V lost 5 bases, J lost 3 bases, and 3 bases stayed unmatched. The CDR3 extends over 14 amino acids. CDR3 nucleotide sequence: TGTGCCAGCAGTGCCGGGACAGGGGGCTACGAGCAGTACTTC. Its translation is CASSAGTGGYEQYF.

The chain recombines TRBV6-5 with TRBJ2-6, with D possibly TRBD1 on 5 matching bases. V lost 4 bases and J 4 bases, leaving 8 bases between the germline ends. This CDR3 spans 14 amino acids. The germline V gene has CDR1 MNHEY and CDR2 SVGAGI. CDR3 coding DNA: TGTGCCAGCAGTTCAGGGCTGGGGGCCAACGTCCTGACTTTC. This codes for CASSSGLGANVLTF.

In this sample, this clone turned up a few times. V is TRBV15 and J is TRBJ2-7; 7 bases map to TRBD2. V gave up 0 bases and J gave up 3 bases; unmatched junction bases: 5. Per the germline V gene, CDR1 is LNHNV and CDR2 is YYDKDF (reference sequence). The CDR3 runs to 15 residues. CDR3 loop: CATSRDAGGGYEQYF. CDR3 in DNA: TGTGCCACCAGCAGAGACGCTGGGGGGGGCTACGAGCAGTACTTC.

The chain employs TRBV7-9 and TRBJ2-5; 7 bases are a match to TRBD2. V lost 7 bases and J lost 4; bases outside the gene matches: 18. The CDR3 is made up of 17 amino acids. Per the germline V gene, CDR1 is SEHNR and CDR2 is FQNEAQ (reference sequence). CDR3 in DNA: TGTGCCAGCACCCTGGGTCCTAGCGGCCCAAAGGGAGAGACCCAGTACTTC. It yields the protein CASTLGPSGPKGETQYF.

V is TRBV7-8 and J is TRBJ1-1; D perhaps matches TRBD1 (6 bases). Germline V gives CDR1 SGHVS, CDR2 FQNEAQ. The CDR3 covers 14 residues. Trimming shortened V by 5 bases and J by 6 bases, and 16 bases separated the two germline ends. The CDR3 spells CASSTLQGESEAFF. The CDR3 region has the DNA TGTGCCAGCAGCACACTACAGGGTGAATCTGAAGCTTTCTTT.

V is TRBV10-3 and J is TRBJ2-7, with 16 bases identical to TRBD2. CDR1 is ENHRY and CDR2 is SYGVKD in the germline V gene. The V gene end was trimmed by 7 bases and the J gene end by 0 bases; junction bases not matched to a gene: 6. The CDR3 contains 17 residues. The CDR3: CAIKSGTSGGASYEQYF. The CDR3 DNA is TGTGCCATCAAATCCGGGACTAGCGGGGGGGCCTCCTACGAGCAGTACTTC.

The chain uses TRBV9 and TRBJ2-6; the match to TRBD2 covers 7 bases. Trimming at V came to 0 bases and at J to 2 bases, leaving 2 bases not matched to a gene. Germline values: CDR1 SGDLS, CDR2 YYNGEE. The CDR3 is made up of 16 amino acids. The CDR3 sequence: CASSVGGGAGANVLTF. The CDR3 region has the DNA TGTGCCAGCAGCGTAGGGGGAGGGGCTGGGGCCAACGTCCTGACTTTC.

This chain uses TRBV6-1 with TRBJ2-7; TRBD1 aligns across 7 bases. This CDR3 region has 15 residues. Per the germline V gene, CDR1 is MNHNS and CDR2 is SASEGT. V was clipped by 2 bases and J by 4 bases; unmatched bases: 8. The CDR3 sequence is CASSEPKGGKYEQYF. The CDR3 nucleotides read TGTGCCAGCAGTGAACCTAAAGGGGGCAAATACGAGCAGTACTTC.

This clone was counted only a few times. The chain joins TRBV6-5 to TRBJ2-7; 11 positions match TRBD2. From germline, CDR1 is MNHEY and CDR2 SVGAGI. The trim removed 5 bases at V and 7 bases at J, leaving 10 bases unmatched. The CDR3 consists of 15 residues. The CDR3, as DNA: TGTGCCAGCAGTGTGCCTAGCGGGGGGTATGAAGAGCAGTACTTC. Its protein is CASSVPSGGYEEQYF.

V and J are TRBV7-2 and TRBJ2-1; a possible D gene is TRBD2 (5 bases). In germline, CDR1 is SGHTA, CDR2 FQGNSA. The CDR3 is 15 amino acids. Trimming stripped 2 bases from V and 5 bases from J, with 13 bases between. CDR3 protein: CASSLRRRWDNEQFF. In nucleotides, the CDR3 is TGTGCCAGCAGCTTAAGGCGGAGGTGGGACAATGAGCAGTTCTTC.

The CDR3 nucleotides read TGTGCCAGCAGTTCCTATAGCGGGAGGCAGGTAGGCTCCTACGAGCAGTACTTC. Amino acids: CASSSYSGRQVGSYEQYF. The V gene is TRBV27, the J gene TRBJ2-7; 10 bases align to TRBD2. This CDR3 region has 18 residues. Germline assignment: CDR1 MNHEY and CDR2 SMNVEV (reference sequence). Trimming cost V 4 bases and J 0 bases; bases outside gene matches: 12.

The CDR3 region is CASSLAGASRGQGLPYGYTF. The CDR3 DNA follows: TGTGCCAGCAGCTTAGCAGGGGCCTCTAGGGGACAGGGCCTCCCCTATGGCTACACCTTC. The chain is built from TRBV7-2 and TRBJ1-2; 9 nucleotides match TRBD1. Germline CDR1 reads SGHTA; CDR2 reads FQGNSA. Trimming at V came to 0 bases and at J to 4 bases, leaving 18 bases not matched to a gene. CDR3 size: 20 residues.